One sample yielded the 23 T cell receptor beta chains listed below, sequenced in a study of beta chain features in type 1 diabetes (dated by TCRdb to 2017 to 2018). Receptor amplification or capture employed the immunoSEQ multiplex PCR assay. The entire isolated RNA was reverse transcribed using the High Capacity cDNA Reverse Transcription Kit, and thus expressed TCRB transcripts were sequenced. TCRdb's version of the immuneACCESS table is confined to in-frame rearrangements and falls short of the full clone set. An unresolved V gene accounts for under half of the shortfall where checked; the remainder is of unknown origin. Counted in this sample were about 260,000 clones; 55% to 70% of them appeared once. The top ten constitute around 0.05% of the sample. Sequencing was done on a sample of naive CD4+ T cells from blood. The sample's cell subset or site, from its label and the paper: true naive CD4+ T cells. The source of these receptors is a man in his thirties or forties in good health.

The genes are TRBV28 and TRBJ2-1; TRBD1 is a possible D gene (5 bases). Between the trimmed V and J ends, which lost 4 bases and 4 bases, there was a span of 8 bases. Germline V CDR1 and CDR2: MDHEN, SYDVKM. The CDR3 is 13 residues long. The CDR3 DNA is TGTGCCAGCAGTTCGGACATTTACAATGAGCAGTTCTTC. Translating gives CASSSDIYNEQFF.

The chain couples TRBV4-3 to TRBJ2-2; D gene unclear. The CDR3 spans 15 residues. Trimming shortened V by 3 bases and J by 6 bases, and 14 bases separated the two germline ends. CDR1 is LGHNA, CDR2 YSLEER, per germline. CDR3 bases: TGCGCCAGCAGCCAGGGAAGGATCGGACCCGGGGAGCTGTTTTTT. It is translated as CASSQGRIGPGELFF.

The chain is built from TRBV29-1 and TRBJ1-4, with D unresolved. Deletions cut 2 bases from V and 7 bases from J, with 11 bases between. Germline V gene sequence: CDR1 SQVTM, CDR2 ANQGSEA. The CDR3 loop spans 13 amino acids. In nucleotides, the CDR3 is TGCAGCGTTGAACGGGAGGCGGGTGAAAAACTGTTTTTT. Its protein product is CSVEREAGEKLFF.

On this clone itself: Other DNA sequences in this sample translate to the same CDR3. This chain links TRBV29-1 with TRBJ2-1, with D unclear. The germline gives CDR1 SQVTM, CDR2 ANQGSEA. The CDR3 is made up of 11 amino acids. Deletions cut 4 bases from V and 2 bases from J, with 3 bases between. CDR3 loop: CSVGPYNEQFF. The CDR3 nucleotides read TGCAGCGTTGGTCCCTACAATGAGCAGTTCTTC.

This clone has more than one count but fewer than ten. The rearrangement links TRBV5-1 to TRBJ2-3; possible D gene TRBD2, 6 bases. The CDR3 sequence is 14 residues long. Trimming cost V 5 bases and J 0 bases, with 10 bases left between them. Germline V gene data show CDR1 as SGHRS and CDR2 as YFSETQ. The CDR3 here is CASRAGTSTDTQYF. The CDR3 DNA reads as TGCGCCAGCAGGGCGGGGACCAGCACAGATACGCAGTATTTT.

The chain employs TRBV30 and TRBJ1-4; D is unresolved. Deletions cut 2 bases from V and 10 bases from J, with 11 bases between. Germline assignment: CDR1 GTSNPN and CDR2 SVGIG (reference sequence). The CDR3 contains 12 residues. CDR3 residues: CAWSLGVGKLFF. In DNA form, the CDR3 reads TGTGCCTGGAGTCTAGGAGTGGGAAAACTGTTTTTT. The full variable domain, rest sourced from reference TRBV30 and TRBJ1-4, is SQTIHQWPATLVQPVGSPLSLECTVEGTSNPNLYWYRQAAGRGLQLLFYSVGIGQISSEVPQNLSASRPQDRQFILSSKKLLLSDSGFYLCAWSLGVGKLFFGSGTQLSVL.

On this clone itself: Other DNA sequences of this sample code for an identical CDR3. The rearrangement uses TRBV7-9 and TRBJ2-3; 7 bases agree with TRBD2. The V segment lost 3 bases and the J segment 1 base; nucleotides outside the gene matches: 1. Germline CDR1 is SEHNR and CDR2 is FQNEAQ (reference sequence). The CDR3 contains 14 residues. The CDR3 DNA reads as TGTGCCAGCAGCTTGAGCGGGGGCACAGATACGCAGTATTTT. Its translation is CASSLSGGTDTQYF.

This chain connects TRBV30 to TRBJ2-1, with D possibly matching TRBD1 (6 bases). CDR1 is GTSNPN and CDR2 is SVGIG in the germline V gene (reference sequence). Trimming pared 2 bases from V and 0 bases from J, leaving 14 bases between. The CDR3 has 16 residues. The CDR3 loop reads CAWSIRGHISYNEQFF. Written as DNA, the CDR3 is TGTGCCTGGAGTATCAGGGGACACATCTCCTACAATGAGCAGTTCTTC.

V usage is TRBV30 and J usage is TRBJ2-5, with 7 bases that match TRBD2. The CDR3 runs 14 residues. The germline V gene has CDR1 GTSNPN and CDR2 SVGIG (reference sequence). V shed 3 bases, J shed 1 base, and the junction held 5 bases outside the gene matches. The CDR3 here is CAWRLRGVQETQYF. The CDR3 DNA reads as TGTGCCTGGAGACTCCGGGGGGTCCAAGAGACCCAGTACTTC.

The rearrangement uses TRBV2 and TRBJ2-5, with 11 bases fitting TRBD2. The germline CDR1 and CDR2 sequences are SNHLY and FYNNEI. J lost 4 bases, V lost 5 bases, and 9 bases had no gene match. The CDR3 covers 16 residues. The CDR3 reads CASSKTSGIQTETQYF. In nucleotides, the CDR3 is TGTGCCAGCAGTAAGACTAGCGGGATCCAAACAGAGACCCAGTACTTC.

The V gene is TRBV5-6, the J gene TRBJ1-5; D call uncertain. The V end was cut by 1 base, the J end by 0 bases, with 5 bases between. Looked up from germline, CDR1 is SGHDT and CDR2 is YYEEEE. The CDR3 spans 14 residues. The CDR3 region has the DNA TGTGCCAGCAGCTTGACCGCTAGCAATCAGCCCCAGCATTTT. Amino acid sequence: CASSLTASNQPQHF.

The chain has TRBV23-1 and TRBJ2-5, with 9 positions matching TRBD2. TRBV23-1 is an ORF, with its function uncertain. The junction had 7 bases not matched to a gene; V was cut back by 8 bases and J by 0 bases. The CDR3 has 15 amino acids. Here the CDR3 DNA reads TGCGCCAGCGGCCGACTAGCGGCGTACCAAGAGACCCAGTACTTC. This translates into CASGRLAAYQETQYF.

This clone was detected a few times. The genes are TRBV29-1 and TRBJ2-1, with 8 bases that match TRBD1. CDR3 size: 14 residues. In germline, CDR1 is SQVTM, CDR2 ANQGSEA. V lost 3 bases and J lost 4; bases outside the gene matches: 5. The CDR3 loop is CSVEGQAVYNEQFF. CDR3 DNA: TGCAGCGTTGAGGGACAGGCGGTTTACAATGAGCAGTTCTTC.

This clone appeared a few times. The CDR3 here is CASSPVGRVNEQYF. The CDR3 DNA is TGTGCCAGCAGCCCGGTCGGGAGGGTCAACGAGCAGTACTTC. V usage is TRBV7-9 and J usage is TRBJ2-7; 8 nucleotides agree with TRBD2. V was clipped by 5 bases and J by 5 bases; unmatched bases: 8. CDR3 length: 14 amino acids. Germline V gene sequence: CDR1 SEHNR, CDR2 FQNEAQ (reference sequence).

CDR3 in amino acids: CASSQVQGNNSPLHF. The CDR3 coding sequence is TGCGCCAGCAGCCAAGTACAGGGGAATAATTCACCCCTCCACTTT. This chain connects TRBV4-3 to TRBJ1-6, with 7 bases identical to TRBD1. The CDR3 covers 15 residues. Germline lookup yields CDR1 LGHNA and CDR2 YSLEER. J lost 5 bases, V lost 1 base, and 2 bases had no gene match.

The chain recombines TRBV6-1 with TRBJ2-2, with TRBD2 matching over 7 bases. Losses at the gene ends were 7 bases for V and 7 bases for J; bases not matched to a gene: 6. Looked up from germline, CDR1 is MNHNS and CDR2 is SASEGT. The length of the CDR3 is 13 residues. The CDR3 region is CASTPGGIGELFF. The CDR3 DNA reads as TGTGCCAGCACCCCCGGGGGGATCGGGGAGCTGTTTTTT.

The chain employs TRBV5-1 and TRBJ2-7; 7 bases fit TRBD2. V was pared by 3 bases and J by 0 bases, with 6 bases of the junction left unmatched. Per the germline V gene, CDR1 is SGHRS and CDR2 is YFSETQ. The CDR3 consists of 15 residues. CDR3 coding DNA: TGCGCCAGCAGCTCCCTCGGCGGGAGCTCCTACGAGCAGTACTTC. Its protein is CASSSLGGSSYEQYF.

The gene calls are TRBV29-1 and TRBJ2-5; D possibly matches TRBD1 or TRBD2 (5 bases each). Germline CDR1 SQVTM, CDR2 ANQGSEA. This CDR3 has 15 residues. Trimming pared 5 bases from V and 4 bases from J, leaving 20 bases between. The CDR3 region is CSVPVLGGVGETQYF. The CDR3 nucleotides read TGCAGCGTTCCCGTACTTGGGGGTGTGGGAGAGACCCAGTACTTC.

The chain uses TRBV30 and TRBJ2-1; 7 bases match TRBD1. This CDR3 is built from 14 residues. Germline-derived CDR1 and CDR2 are GTSNPN and SVGIG (reference sequence). Trimming cost V 4 bases and J 0 bases; bases outside gene matches: 3. The CDR3 loop is CAWNRDSSYNEQFF. In DNA form, the CDR3 reads TGTGCCTGGAACAGGGACAGCTCCTACAATGAGCAGTTCTTC.

Concerning this clone: Other nucleotide sequences in the sample specify the same CDR3. V is TRBV10-3 and J is TRBJ2-6, with D unresolved. There are 15 residues in the CDR3. V was clipped by 0 bases and J by 1 base, with 4 bases between them. From germline, CDR1 is ENHRY and CDR2 SYGVKD. DNA for the CDR3: TGTGCCATCAGTGAGTCGATATCTGGGGCCAACGTCCTGACTTTC. It codes for CAISESISGANVLTF.

The chain recombines TRBV5-1 with TRBJ2-3, with D tentatively TRBD2 (6 bases). The germline gives CDR1 SGHRS, CDR2 YFSETQ. The CDR3 has 15 amino acids. Trimming cost V 0 bases and J 4 bases, with 12 bases left between them. The CDR3 reads CASSLDGSRPDTQYF. The CDR3 DNA follows: TGCGCCAGCAGCTTGGACGGGAGCAGGCCAGATACGCAGTATTTT.

The chain is built from TRBV9 and TRBJ2-3, with D possibly being TRBD1 (5 bases). Between the trimmed V and J ends, which lost 4 bases and 2 bases, there was a span of 11 bases. The germline V gene encodes CDR1 SGDLS and CDR2 YYNGEE. The CDR3 loop spans 14 amino acids. CDR3: CASSPQGHTDTQYF. For the CDR3, the DNA is TGTGCCAGCAGCCCCCAGGGTCACACAGATACGCAGTATTTT.

This chain links TRBV30 with TRBJ1-1; D perhaps matches TRBD1 (5 bases). This CDR3 is built from 14 residues. Trimming removed 3 bases from V and 4 bases from J, with 15 bases in between. Per the germline V gene, CDR1 is GTSNPN and CDR2 is SVGIG (reference sequence). The CDR3 region is CAWRSGGYVTEAFF. CDR3 nucleotide sequence: TGTGCCTGGAGATCTGGGGGTTATGTCACTGAAGCTTTCTTT.